The present T cell receptor beta chain was sequenced within a study of STAT5B mutations in CD4+ large granular lymphocyte leukemia. About the research overall: Among healthy controls, a particular HLA allele went with more CDR3 'QG' motifs. Study results and limitations: Without HLA matching, higher CD4+ than CD8+ T-LGLL clonality could reflect small sample size. Main leukemic clonotypes were patient-specific, but about 25% appeared at low frequency elsewhere.

Of note for this clone: Its target is not known.

V lost 4 bases and J lost 7; bases outside the gene matches: 1. Germline V gene lookup returns CDR1 SGHTA and CDR2 FQGTGA. This CDR3 is 13 amino acids long. Profiling relied on immunoSEQ multiplex PCR, and the TCRdb table lists in-frame clones only, not all of them. The sample yields about 48,000 clones, less than 85% seen once. The V gene is TRBV7-3, the J gene TRBJ2-1; 10 positions match TRBD1. The sequence was obtained from a human donor in good health. The sample comprised CD4+ T cells from blood buffy coats. The CDR3 DNA sequence: TGTGCCAGCAGCTCGGGACAGGGGAATGAGCAGTTCTTC. As protein: CASSSGQGNEQFF.